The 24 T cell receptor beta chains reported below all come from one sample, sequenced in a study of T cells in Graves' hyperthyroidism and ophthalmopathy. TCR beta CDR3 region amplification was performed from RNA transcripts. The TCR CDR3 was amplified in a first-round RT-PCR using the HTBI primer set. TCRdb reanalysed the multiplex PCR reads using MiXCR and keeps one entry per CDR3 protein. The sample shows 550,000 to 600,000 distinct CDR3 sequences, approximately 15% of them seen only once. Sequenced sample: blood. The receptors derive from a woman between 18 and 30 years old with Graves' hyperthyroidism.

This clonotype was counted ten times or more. The CDR3: CASSLSGGGGTEAFF. As DNA, the CDR3 is TGTGCCAGCAGCTTATCAGGCGGCGGGGGCACTGAAGCTTTCTTT. The chain has TRBV7-6 and TRBJ1-1; D possibly corresponds to TRBD1 (5 bases). The V gene's germline CDR1 is SGHVS and CDR2 FNYEAQ. This CDR3 contains 15 residues. V shed 2 bases and J shed 4 bases, with 14 bases lying between them.

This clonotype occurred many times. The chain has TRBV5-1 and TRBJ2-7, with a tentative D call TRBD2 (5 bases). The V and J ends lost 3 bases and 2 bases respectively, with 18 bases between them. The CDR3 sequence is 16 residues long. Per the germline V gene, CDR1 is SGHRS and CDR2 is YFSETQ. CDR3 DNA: TGCGCCAGCAGCTCACAACCGCCCGGGATAACCTACGAGCAGTACTTC. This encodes CASSSQPPGITYEQYF.

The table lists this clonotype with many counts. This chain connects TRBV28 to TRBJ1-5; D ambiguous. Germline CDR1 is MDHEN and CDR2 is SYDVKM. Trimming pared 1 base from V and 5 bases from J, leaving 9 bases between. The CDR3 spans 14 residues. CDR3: CASSLSGRHQPQHF. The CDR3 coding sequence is TGTGCCAGCAGTTTATCTGGGAGGCATCAGCCCCAGCATTTT.

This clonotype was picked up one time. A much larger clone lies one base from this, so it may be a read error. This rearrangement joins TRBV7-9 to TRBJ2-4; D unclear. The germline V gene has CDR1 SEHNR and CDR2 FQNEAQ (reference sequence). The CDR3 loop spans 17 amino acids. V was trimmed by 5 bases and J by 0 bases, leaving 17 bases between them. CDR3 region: CASSKITPAIAKNIQYF. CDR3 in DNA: TGTGCCAGCAGCAAAATTACGCCGGCCATAGCCAAAAACATTCAGTACTTC.

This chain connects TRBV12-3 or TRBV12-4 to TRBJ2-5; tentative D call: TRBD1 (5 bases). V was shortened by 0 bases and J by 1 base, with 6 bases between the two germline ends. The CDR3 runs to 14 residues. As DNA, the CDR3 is TGTGCCAGCAGTTTAGCACAGGCCCAAGAGACCCAGTACTTC. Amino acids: CASSLAQAQETQYF.

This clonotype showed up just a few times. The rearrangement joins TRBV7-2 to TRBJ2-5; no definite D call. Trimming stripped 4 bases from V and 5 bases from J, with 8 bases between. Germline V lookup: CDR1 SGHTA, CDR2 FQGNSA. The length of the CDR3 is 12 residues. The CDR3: CASSYAGETQYF. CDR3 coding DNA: TGTGCCAGCAGCTATGCTGGCGAGACCCAGTACTTC.

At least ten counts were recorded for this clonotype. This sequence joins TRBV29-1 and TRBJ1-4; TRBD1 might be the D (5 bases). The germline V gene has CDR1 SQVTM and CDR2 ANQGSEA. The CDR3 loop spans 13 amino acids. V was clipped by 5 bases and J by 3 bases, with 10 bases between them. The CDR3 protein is CSVRGAANEKLFF. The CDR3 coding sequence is TGCAGCGTTCGTGGGGCTGCTAATGAAAAACTGTTTTTT.

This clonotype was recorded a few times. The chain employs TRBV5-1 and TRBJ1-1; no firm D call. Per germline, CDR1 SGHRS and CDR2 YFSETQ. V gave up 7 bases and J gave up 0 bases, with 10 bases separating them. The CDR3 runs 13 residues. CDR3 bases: TGCGCCAGCGGACCTCTACTGAACACTGAAGCTTTCTTT. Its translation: CASGPLLNTEAFF. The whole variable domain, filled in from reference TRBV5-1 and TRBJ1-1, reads KAGVTQTPRYLIKTRGQQVTLSCSPISGHRSVSWYQQTPGQGLQFLFEYFSETQRNKGNFPGRFSGRQFSNSRSEMNVSTLELGDSALYLCASGPLLNTEAFFGQGTRLTVV.

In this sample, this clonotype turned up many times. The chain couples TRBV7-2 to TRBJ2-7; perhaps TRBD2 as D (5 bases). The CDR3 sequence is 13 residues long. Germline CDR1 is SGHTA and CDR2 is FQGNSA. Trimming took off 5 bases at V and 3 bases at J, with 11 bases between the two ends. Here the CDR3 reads CASSPLSGYEQYF. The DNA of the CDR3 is TGTGCCAGCAGCCCCCTCAGCGGCTACGAGCAGTACTTC.

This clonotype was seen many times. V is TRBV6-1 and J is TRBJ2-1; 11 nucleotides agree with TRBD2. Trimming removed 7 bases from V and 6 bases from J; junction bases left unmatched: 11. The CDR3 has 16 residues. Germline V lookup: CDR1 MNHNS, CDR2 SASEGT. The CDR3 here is CASTPSGGLGGNEQFF. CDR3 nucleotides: TGTGCCAGCACTCCTAGCGGGGGGCTCGGTGGCAATGAGCAGTTCTTC.

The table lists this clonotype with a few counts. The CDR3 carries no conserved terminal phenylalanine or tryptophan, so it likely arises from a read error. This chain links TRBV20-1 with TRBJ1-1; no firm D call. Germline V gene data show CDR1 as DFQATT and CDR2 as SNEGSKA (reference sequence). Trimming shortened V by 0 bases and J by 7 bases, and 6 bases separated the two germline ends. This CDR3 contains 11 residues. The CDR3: CSARDLYEAFL. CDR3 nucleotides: TGCAGTGCTAGAGATTTATATGAAGCTTTCCTT.

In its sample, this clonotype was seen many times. As DNA, the CDR3 is TGTGCCAGCAGCTTATCCACGGGGGATTACGAGCAGTACTTC. It specifies CASSLSTGDYEQYF. The chain links TRBV7-9 to TRBJ2-7; D is possibly TRBD2 (6 bases). The germline V gene has CDR1 SEHNR and CDR2 FQNEAQ (reference sequence). V lost 2 bases, J lost 4 bases, and 12 bases lay in between. The CDR3 runs to 14 residues.

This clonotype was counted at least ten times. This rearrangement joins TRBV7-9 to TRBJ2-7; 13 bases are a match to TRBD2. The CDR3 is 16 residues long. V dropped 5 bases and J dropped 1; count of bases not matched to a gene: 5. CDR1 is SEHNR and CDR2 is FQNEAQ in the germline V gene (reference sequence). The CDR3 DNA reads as TGTGCCAGCAGCCCGTGGACTAGCGGGAGATCCTACGAGCAGTACTTC. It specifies CASSPWTSGRSYEQYF.

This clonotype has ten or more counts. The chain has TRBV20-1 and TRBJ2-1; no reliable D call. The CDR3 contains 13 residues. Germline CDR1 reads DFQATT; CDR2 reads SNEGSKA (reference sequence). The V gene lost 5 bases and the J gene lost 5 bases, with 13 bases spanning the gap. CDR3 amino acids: CSAYGRANNEQFF. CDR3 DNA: TGCAGTGCTTACGGAAGGGCCAACAATGAGCAGTTCTTC.

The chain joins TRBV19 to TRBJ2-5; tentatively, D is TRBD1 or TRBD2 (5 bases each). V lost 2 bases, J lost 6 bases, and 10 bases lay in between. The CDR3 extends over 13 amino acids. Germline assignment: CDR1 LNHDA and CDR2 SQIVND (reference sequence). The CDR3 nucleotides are TGTGCCAGTAGTATATCGAGGGGACAGACCCAGTACTTC. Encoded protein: CASSISRGQTQYF.

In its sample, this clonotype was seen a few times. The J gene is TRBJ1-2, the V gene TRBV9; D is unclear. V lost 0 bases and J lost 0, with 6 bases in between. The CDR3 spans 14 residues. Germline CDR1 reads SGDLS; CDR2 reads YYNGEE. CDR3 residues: CASSVDDTNYGYTF. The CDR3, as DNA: TGTGCCAGCAGCGTAGACGATACTAACTATGGCTACACCTTC.

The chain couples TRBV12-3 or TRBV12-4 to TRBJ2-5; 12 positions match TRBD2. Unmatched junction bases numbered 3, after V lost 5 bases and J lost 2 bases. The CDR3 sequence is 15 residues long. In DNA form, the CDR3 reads TGTGCCAGCAGTGGGACTAGCGGGCCTCAAGAGACCCAGTACTTC. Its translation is CASSGTSGPQETQYF.

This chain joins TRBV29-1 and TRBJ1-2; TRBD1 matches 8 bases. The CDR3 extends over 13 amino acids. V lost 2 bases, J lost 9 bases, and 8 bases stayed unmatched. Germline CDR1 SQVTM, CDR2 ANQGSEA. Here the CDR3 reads CSVERQGAGRYTF. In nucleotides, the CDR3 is TGCAGCGTTGAACGTCAGGGGGCCGGACGCTACACCTTC.

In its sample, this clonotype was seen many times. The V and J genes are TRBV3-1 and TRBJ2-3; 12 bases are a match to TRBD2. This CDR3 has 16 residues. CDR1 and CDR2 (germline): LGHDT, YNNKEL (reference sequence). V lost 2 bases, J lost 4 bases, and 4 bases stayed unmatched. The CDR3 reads CASSQLAGGPPDTQYF. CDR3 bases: TGTGCCAGCAGCCAACTAGCGGGAGGGCCTCCAGATACGCAGTATTTT.

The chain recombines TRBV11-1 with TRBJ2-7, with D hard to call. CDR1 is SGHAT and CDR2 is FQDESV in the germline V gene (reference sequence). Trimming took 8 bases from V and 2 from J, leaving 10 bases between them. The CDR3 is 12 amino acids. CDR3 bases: TGTGCCAGCGGTGACACGACCTACGAGCAGTACTTC. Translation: CASGDTTYEQYF.

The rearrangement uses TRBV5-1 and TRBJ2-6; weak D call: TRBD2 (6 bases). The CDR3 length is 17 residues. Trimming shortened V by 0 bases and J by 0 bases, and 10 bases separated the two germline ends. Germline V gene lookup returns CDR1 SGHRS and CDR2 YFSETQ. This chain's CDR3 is CASSLGGASSGANVLTF. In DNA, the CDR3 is TGCGCCAGCAGCTTGGGCGGGGCAAGCTCTGGGGCCAACGTCCTGACTTTC.

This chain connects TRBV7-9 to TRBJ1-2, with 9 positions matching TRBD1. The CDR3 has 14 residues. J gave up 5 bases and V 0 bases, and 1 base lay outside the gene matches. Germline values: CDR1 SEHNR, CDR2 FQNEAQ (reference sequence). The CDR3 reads CASSLAGTGYGYTF. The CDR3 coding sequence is TGTGCCAGCAGCTTAGCAGGGACAGGGTATGGCTACACCTTC.

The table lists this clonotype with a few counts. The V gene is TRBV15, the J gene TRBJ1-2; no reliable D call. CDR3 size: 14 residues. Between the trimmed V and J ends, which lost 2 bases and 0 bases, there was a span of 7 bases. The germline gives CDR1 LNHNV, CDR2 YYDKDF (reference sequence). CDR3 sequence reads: CATSRLGTNYGYTF. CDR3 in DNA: TGTGCCACCAGCAGACTGGGGACTAACTATGGCTACACCTTC.

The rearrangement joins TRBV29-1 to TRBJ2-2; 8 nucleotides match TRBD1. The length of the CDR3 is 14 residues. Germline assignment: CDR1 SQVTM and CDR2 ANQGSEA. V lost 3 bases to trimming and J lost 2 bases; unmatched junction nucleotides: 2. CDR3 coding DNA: TGCAGCGTTGATGACAGGGGAAACACCGGGGAGCTGTTTTTT. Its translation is CSVDDRGNTGELFF.